These 26 T cell receptor beta chains originate from one sample sequenced in a study of long-term antiretroviral therapy in people with HIV. Runs used v3.0 of the immunoSEQ assay and were done at survey level. The data were produced by immunoSEQ multiplex PCR, yet TCRdb's version contains in-frame clones alone and is incomplete. The sample lists around 31,000 clones; about 85% were seen once. The material was unsorted PBMCs, obtained around 5 years before starting antiretroviral therapy. Every receptor here comes from a man aged 45-65 years with HIV.

The chain combines TRBV4-3 with TRBJ1-5, with D unresolved. CDR1 is LGHNA and CDR2 is YSLEER in the germline V gene. The V end was cut by 1 base, the J end by 0 bases, with 10 bases between. There are 16 residues in the CDR3. CDR3: CASSQGAADSNQPQHF. The DNA for the CDR3 is TGCGCCAGCAGCCAAGGGGCAGCCGATAGCAATCAGCCCCAGCATTTT.

The chain couples TRBV5-4 to TRBJ2-3; 13 bases map to TRBD2. Germline V CDR1 and CDR2: SGHNT, YYREEE (reference sequence). The CDR3 runs to 16 residues. V lost 1 base to trimming and J lost 4 bases; unmatched junction nucleotides: 3. The CDR3 spells CASSLTSGRGADTQYF. In DNA, the CDR3 is TGTGCCAGCAGCTTGACTAGCGGGAGGGGGGCAGATACGCAGTATTTT.

This chain joins TRBV5-1 and TRBJ2-1, with TRBD2 matching 7 bases. The CDR3 loop spans 18 amino acids. CDR1 is SGHRS and CDR2 is YFSETQ in the germline V gene. The V segment lost 3 bases and the J segment 8 bases; nucleotides outside the gene matches: 20. The CDR3 here is CASSSLPTSRYDKHEQFF. The CDR3 DNA reads TGCGCCAGCAGCTCACTACCGACTAGCCGATATGACAAGCATGAGCAGTTCTTC.

This clone appeared a few times. This chain joins TRBV4-3 and TRBJ2-1; the D is unclear. Germline assignment: CDR1 LGHNA and CDR2 YSLEER. The CDR3 extends over 18 amino acids. V was trimmed by 0 bases and J by 2 bases, leaving 17 bases between them. CDR3 bases: TGCGCCAGCAGCCAAGATAACCCGATCGAAGGCCCCTACAATGAGCAGTTCTTC. Translation: CASSQDNPIEGPYNEQFF.

The V call is TRBV4-1, the J call TRBJ2-3, with a possible D match to TRBD2 (6 bases). Trimming stripped 4 bases from V and 2 bases from J, with 13 bases between. CDR3 length: 15 residues. In germline, CDR1 is MGHRA, CDR2 YSYEKL. Written as DNA, the CDR3 is TGCGCCAGCAGCCGCAGGAGGGAAGTCACAGATACGCAGTATTTT. Protein product: CASSRRREVTDTQYF.

This rearrangement joins TRBV28 to TRBJ2-2; TRBD2 aligns across 8 bases. Looked up from germline, CDR1 is MDHEN and CDR2 is SYDVKM. The V segment lost 5 bases and the J segment 1 base; nucleotides outside the gene matches: 6. CDR3 length: 16 residues. DNA for the CDR3: TGTGCCAGCAGTGGACCGCTAGCGGGGAACACCGGGGAGCTGTTTTTT. It specifies CASSGPLAGNTGELFF.

The chain combines TRBV9 with TRBJ2-3, with D maybe TRBD2 (6 bases). Germline assignment: CDR1 SGDLS and CDR2 YYNGEE. The CDR3 length is 14 residues. Trimming removed 1 base from V and 3 bases from J, with 9 bases in between. CDR3 DNA sequence: TGTGCCAGCAGCGTATCCCTAGCGACAGATACGCAGTATTTT. Protein product: CASSVSLATDTQYF.

The chain combines TRBV6-5 with TRBJ2-7; possible D gene TRBD2, 5 bases. V was trimmed by 0 bases and J by 3 bases, leaving 12 bases between them. This CDR3 has 15 residues. The germline V gene encodes CDR1 MNHEY and CDR2 SVGAGI. CDR3 sequence: CASSYSPGLSYEQYF. In DNA, the CDR3 is TGTGCCAGCAGTTACTCACCGGGGTTGAGCTACGAGCAGTACTTC.

The chain recombines TRBV7-2 with TRBJ2-4; 7 nucleotides match TRBD1. From germline, CDR1 is SGHTA and CDR2 FQGNSA. Unmatched junction bases numbered 13, after V lost 5 bases and J lost 6 bases. This CDR3 contains 16 residues. The CDR3 nucleotides are TGTGCCAGCAGCCAACTTCCCGACAGGGTAGGAAACATTCAGTACTTC. It is translated as CASSQLPDRVGNIQYF. Full variable domain (missing parts from reference TRBV7-2 and TRBJ2-4): GAGVSQSPSNKVTEKGKDVELRCDPISGHTALYWYRQSLGQGLEFLIYFQGNSAPDKSGLPSDRFSAERTGGSVSTLTIQRTQQEDSAVYLCASSQLPDRVGNIQYFGAGTRLSVL.

In nucleotides, the CDR3 is TGTGCCAGCAGCTTTAGCGGGAGCCGCTACGAGCAGTACTTC. It encodes CASSFSGSRYEQYF. The chain is built from TRBV5-5 and TRBJ2-7, with 9 bases fitting TRBD2. The germline V gene encodes CDR1 SGHKS and CDR2 YYEKEE (reference sequence). V dropped 2 bases and J dropped 3; count of bases not matched to a gene: 3. The CDR3 consists of 14 residues.

J is TRBJ2-1 and V is TRBV5-1; D uncertain. V shed 4 bases and J shed 5 bases, with 10 bases lying between them. Germline CDR1 SGHRS, CDR2 YFSETQ. The CDR3 contains 13 residues. CDR3: CASSEGPNNEQFF. CDR3 coding DNA: TGCGCCAGCAGCGAAGGGCCTAACAATGAGCAGTTCTTC. Full variable domain (rest looked up from reference TRBV5-1 and TRBJ2-1): KAGVTQTPRYLIKTRGQQVTLSCSPISGHRSVSWYQQTPGQGLQFLFEYFSETQRNKGNFPGRFSGRQFSNSRSEMNVSTLELGDSALYLCASSEGPNNEQFFGPGTRLTVL.

In DNA, the CDR3 is TGCAGCGTTGATTGGGGGCGCGACGAGCAGTACTTC. Residues: CSVDWGRDEQYF. V usage is TRBV29-1 and J usage is TRBJ2-7, with D maybe TRBD1 (6 bases). CDR1 and CDR2 from the germline V gene are SQVTM and ANQGSEA. V lost 3 bases, J lost 5 bases, and 11 bases lay in between. This CDR3 has 12 amino acids.

CDR3 amino acids: CASSRERGQMNTEAFF. CDR3 nucleotide sequence: TGTGCCAGTAGTAGGGAGAGGGGACAGATGAACACTGAAGCTTTCTTT. V is TRBV19 and J is TRBJ1-1; the match to TRBD1 covers 7 bases. Germline CDR1 LNHDA, CDR2 SQIVND (reference sequence). Germline trimming cut 4 bases from V and 0 bases from J; bases unmatched to any gene: 8. This CDR3 spans 16 amino acids.

This chain joins TRBV2 and TRBJ1-5, with D hard to call. The ends were cut back, 3 bases at V and 9 bases at J, with 18 bases in the middle. From germline, CDR1 is SNHLY and CDR2 FYNNEI. This CDR3 is built from 15 residues. CDR3 region: CASSDFYSSSGPQHF. The CDR3 DNA follows: TGTGCCAGCAGTGATTTTTACAGTAGCTCTGGGCCCCAGCATTTT.

The chain couples TRBV19 to TRBJ1-5; the match to TRBD1 covers 9 bases. Germline V CDR1 and CDR2: LNHDA, SQIVND (reference sequence). The CDR3 sequence is 17 residues long. J lost 3 bases, V lost 2 bases, and 8 bases had no gene match. CDR3 nucleotides: TGTGCCAGTAGTATATCCGGGACAGGGCTCTACAATCAGCCCCAGCATTTT. It codes for CASSISGTGLYNQPQHF. The full variable domain, with the rest looked up from reference TRBV19 and TRBJ1-5, is DGGITQSPKYLFRKEGQNVTLSCEQNLNHDAMYWYRQDPGQGLRLIYYSQIVNDFQKGDIAEGYSVSREKKESFPLTVTSAQKNPTAFYLCASSISGTGLYNQPQHFGDGTRLSIL.

This chain connects TRBV29-1 to TRBJ2-1; 8 positions match TRBD1. V dropped 6 bases and J dropped 3; count of bases not matched to a gene: 4. Per the germline V gene, CDR1 is SQVTM and CDR2 is ANQGSEA. The CDR3 length is 13 residues. CDR3 amino acids: CSVSGTGYNEQFF. The CDR3 DNA follows: TGCAGCGTATCCGGGACAGGCTACAATGAGCAGTTCTTC.

J is TRBJ1-5 and V is TRBV30, with D unclear. The germline gives CDR1 GTSNPN, CDR2 SVGIG (reference sequence). V lost 0 bases, J lost 4 bases, and 10 bases lay in between. The CDR3 extends over 14 amino acids. The CDR3: CAWSVTGINQPQHF. The CDR3 DNA reads as TGTGCCTGGAGTGTAACCGGGATAAATCAGCCCCAGCATTTT.

The chain carries TRBV4-1 and TRBJ2-7; D unresolved. The CDR3 contains 14 residues. Trimming cost V 1 base and J 4 bases, with 11 bases left between them. In germline, CDR1 is MGHRA, CDR2 YSYEKL. The CDR3 nucleotides read TGCGCCAGCAGCCAAGTTAGTGCTGGGTACGAGCAGTACTTC. Its protein product is CASSQVSAGYEQYF.

The chain combines TRBV14 with TRBJ1-1, with D possibly TRBD1 on 5 matching bases. The CDR3 is 14 amino acids. Germline CDR1 and CDR2: SGHDN and FVKESK. The V end was cut by 4 bases, the J end by 5 bases, with 14 bases between. The CDR3 spells CASSLFGTATEAFF. For the CDR3, the DNA is TGTGCCAGCAGCCTTTTCGGGACCGCGACTGAAGCTTTCTTT. The full variable domain, in which reference TRBV14 and TRBJ1-1 provide the parts outside the CDR3, is EAGVTQFPSHSVIEKGQTVTLRCDPISGHDNLYWYRRVMGKEIKFLLHFVKESKQDESGMPNNRFLAERTGGTYSTLKVQPAELEDSGVYFCASSLFGTATEAFFGQGTRLTVV.

This clone was seen more than once but under ten times. The gene calls are TRBV2 and TRBJ1-1; 8 bases fit TRBD1. The V segment lost 6 bases and the J segment 0 bases; nucleotides outside the gene matches: 3. The CDR3 length is 14 residues. The germline gives CDR1 SNHLY, CDR2 FYNNEI. The CDR3 reads CASRRTGMNTEAFF. As DNA, the CDR3 is TGTGCCAGCAGACGGACAGGGATGAACACTGAAGCTTTCTTT.

The rearrangement joins TRBV18 to TRBJ2-4; 7 nucleotides line up with TRBD2. This CDR3 is built from 15 residues. The germline CDR1 and CDR2 sequences are KGHSH and LQKENI. Trimming removed 1 base from V and 7 bases from J; junction bases left unmatched: 7. The CDR3 region is CASSPLAGEGNIQYF. As DNA, the CDR3 is TGTGCCAGCTCACCACTTGCGGGAGAGGGGAACATTCAGTACTTC. Full variable domain (rest looked up from reference TRBV18 and TRBJ2-4): NAGVMQNPRHLVRRRGQEARLRCSPMKGHSHVYWYRQLPEEGLKFMVYLQKENIIDESGMPKERFSAEFPKEGPSILRIQQVVRGDSAAYFCASSPLAGEGNIQYFGAGTRLSVL.

The chain recombines TRBV5-4 with TRBJ2-5; 9 positions match TRBD2. V shed 4 bases, J shed 5 bases, and the junction held 12 bases outside the gene matches. CDR1 SGHNT and CDR2 YYREEE come from the germline V gene (reference sequence). This CDR3 is 16 amino acids long. The CDR3 nucleotides read TGTGCCAGCAGCCCTCGAGCGGGGGGCCCTTGGGAGACCCAGTACTTC. Translation: CASSPRAGGPWETQYF. Drawing the rest from reference TRBV5-4 and TRBJ2-5, the complete variable domain is ETGVTQSPTHLIKTRGQQVTLRCSSQSGHNTVSWYQQALGQGPQFIFQYYREEENGRGNFPPRFSGLQFPNYSSELNVNALELDDSALYLCASSPRAGGPWETQYFGPGTRLLVL.

The CDR3 DNA follows: TGTGCCAGCAGCTTAGTGAGCCAAACACAAGAGACCCAGTACTTC. Its protein product is CASSLVSQTQETQYF. The chain couples TRBV7-2 to TRBJ2-5, with D uncertain. The CDR3 length is 15 residues. Germline values: CDR1 SGHTA, CDR2 FQGNSA. The V end was cut by 1 base, the J end by 2 bases, with 11 bases between.

The J gene is TRBJ2-3, the V gene TRBV9; no clear D. Germline CDR1 reads SGDLS; CDR2 reads YYNGEE. The V end lost 1 base, the J end lost 3 bases, and 12 bases lay between the germline ends. There are 15 residues in the CDR3. Here the CDR3 reads CASSVLGMQTDTQYF. DNA of the CDR3: TGTGCCAGCAGCGTACTAGGGATGCAGACAGATACGCAGTATTTT.

This sequence joins TRBV5-1 and TRBJ2-5; D remains ambiguous. V was trimmed by 4 bases and J by 4 bases, leaving 11 bases between them. The germline CDR1 and CDR2 sequences are SGHRS and YFSETQ. This CDR3 comprises 13 residues. The CDR3 here is CASSLESGETQYF. For the CDR3, the DNA is TGCGCCAGCAGCCTGGAGTCGGGAGAGACCCAGTACTTC.

The gene calls are TRBV18 and TRBJ1-1; D unclear. V was shortened by 1 base and J by 0 bases, with 3 bases between the two germline ends. Germline CDR1 and CDR2: KGHSH and LQKENI. This CDR3 region has 13 residues. The CDR3 DNA follows: TGTGCCAGCTCACCACAGATGAACACTGAAGCTTTCTTT. As protein: CASSPQMNTEAFF.